The 22 T cell receptor beta chains below all came from one sample that was sequenced in a study of blood T cell repertoires in COVID-19. Assay used: immunoSEQ multiplex PCR; TCRdb lists only in-frame clones, some missing. Here the sample spans roughly 150,000 clones, approximately 87% being singletons. The sample consisted of peripheral blood. Receptors were obtained from a woman in her 70s with acute or convalescent COVID-19.

The V call is TRBV28, the J call TRBJ2-7, with 12 bases lining up with TRBD2. Trimming at V came to 6 bases and at J to 3 bases, leaving 24 bases not matched to a gene. CDR1 is MDHEN, CDR2 SYDVKM, per germline. This CDR3 is built from 21 residues. Here the CDR3 reads CASSPTSYVTASGRALYEQYF. The CDR3 DNA sequence: TGTGCCAGCAGCCCGACCTCCTACGTCACGGCTAGCGGGAGGGCCCTCTACGAGCAGTACTTC. The variable domain in full, with the rest retrieved from reference TRBV28 and TRBJ2-7, is DVKVTQSSRYLVKRTGEKVFLECVQDMDHENMFWYRQDPGLGLRLIYFSYDVKMKEKGDIPEGYSVSREKKERFSLILESASTNQTSMYLCASSPTSYVTASGRALYEQYFGPGTRLTVT.

V is TRBV9 and J is TRBJ2-7; 7 bases agree with TRBD2. Germline values: CDR1 SGDLS, CDR2 YYNGEE. The CDR3 is made up of 15 amino acids. J was trimmed by 3 bases and V by 0 bases; bases with no gene match: 6. This chain's CDR3 is CASSVGRGVGYEQYF. CDR3 sequence (DNA): TGTGCCAGCAGCGTAGGTCGGGGGGTCGGCTACGAGCAGTACTTC.

The chain employs TRBV9 and TRBJ2-2; D is possibly TRBD2 (5 bases). Trimming removed 0 bases at V and 5 bases at J, with 8 bases between. Germline values: CDR1 SGDLS, CDR2 YYNGEE. This CDR3 spans 14 amino acids. DNA of the CDR3: TGTGCCAGCAGCGTAGTTACGGGGACCGGGGAGCTGTTTTTT. Translating gives CASSVVTGTGELFF.

This chain connects TRBV19 to TRBJ1-1; TRBD1 matches at 8 bases. CDR3 length: 12 residues. Germline V CDR1 and CDR2: LNHDA, SQIVND (reference sequence). After removal of 3 bases from V and 11 bases from J, the junction contained 5 bases not matched to a gene. The CDR3 bases are TGTGCCAGTAGTATGGGACAGGCCCCCGCTTTCTTT. It translates to CASSMGQAPAFF.

The J gene is TRBJ1-3, the V gene TRBV7-9, with 9 bases identical to TRBD1. Germline values: CDR1 SEHNR, CDR2 FQNEAQ (reference sequence). V lost 5 bases and J lost 7; bases outside the gene matches: 18. The CDR3 contains 18 residues. The CDR3 sequence: CASSRDRAERSGWNTIYF. For the CDR3, the DNA is TGTGCCAGCAGCCGGGACAGGGCCGAACGATCTGGATGGAACACCATATATTTT.

This clone was seen more than once but under ten times. V gene TRBV4-3 combines with J gene TRBJ1-4, with D possibly being TRBD1 (5 bases). With 0 bases removed from V and 8 bases from J, the gap between germline ends came to 16 bases. The CDR3 consists of 16 residues. Germline loops: CDR1 LGHNA, CDR2 YSLEER. The CDR3 here is CASSQEGAAVTEKLFF. The CDR3 nucleotides read TGCGCCAGCAGCCAAGAAGGGGCGGCAGTGACCGAAAAACTGTTTTTT.

This chain uses TRBV3-1 (or the pseudogene TRBV3-2) with TRBJ2-7, with a possible D match to TRBD2 (5 bases). The CDR3 contains 13 residues. Trimming took 3 bases from V and 7 from J, leaving 13 bases between them. Germline V gene lookup returns CDR1 LGHDT and CDR2 YNNKEL (reference sequence). The CDR3 DNA is TGTGCCAGCAGCCAGCTTGGATCGGGGGAGCAGTACTTC. Protein sequence: CASSQLGSGEQYF.

The chain couples TRBV19 to TRBJ1-1; no clear D. V lost 2 bases to trimming and J lost 1 base, with 20 bases between them. Looked up from germline, CDR1 is LNHDA and CDR2 is SQIVND (reference sequence). CDR3 length equals 18 residues. CDR3 in amino acids: CASSIFRPGAAGNTEAFF. DNA for the CDR3: TGTGCCAGTAGTATATTCCGGCCAGGTGCTGCGGGGAACACTGAAGCTTTCTTT.

The chain links TRBV30 to TRBJ1-6; possibly TRBD1 for D (5 bases). In germline, CDR1 is GTSNPN, CDR2 SVGIG (reference sequence). Trimming pared 2 bases from V and 13 bases from J, leaving 12 bases between. The CDR3 contains 12 residues. This chain's CDR3 is CAWSRTEGPLHF. The CDR3 bases are TGTGCCTGGAGTCGAACGGAGGGGCCCCTCCACTTT. Variable domain in full (rest from reference TRBV30 and TRBJ1-6): SQTIHQWPATLVQPVGSPLSLECTVEGTSNPNLYWYRQAAGRGLQLLFYSVGIGQISSEVPQNLSASRPQDRQFILSSKKLLLSDSGFYLCAWSRTEGPLHFGNGTRLTVT.

V usage is TRBV6-6 and J usage is TRBJ1-2; perhaps TRBD1 as D (5 bases). The CDR3 spans 12 residues. Trimming stripped 4 bases from V and 7 bases from J, with 10 bases between. Looked up from germline, CDR1 is MNHNY and CDR2 is SVGAGI (reference sequence). DNA for the CDR3: TGTGCCAGCAGTTCCCAGGGTGCTGGCTACACCTTC. The encoded protein is CASSSQGAGYTF.

The chain recombines TRBV6-1 with TRBJ2-7, with 11 bases that match TRBD2. The CDR3 has 17 residues. Looked up from germline, CDR1 is MNHNS and CDR2 is SASEGT. Germline trimming cut 0 bases from V and 9 bases from J; bases unmatched to any gene: 13. CDR3 residues: CASSEAGGLAVPTRQYF. The CDR3 DNA is TGTGCCAGCAGTGAAGCGGGGGGACTAGCGGTCCCTACGAGGCAGTACTTC.

The chain combines TRBV5-4 with TRBJ2-7, with TRBD2 matching over 10 bases. Germline CDR1 and CDR2: SGHNT and YYREEE (reference sequence). J lost 5 bases, V lost 4 bases, and 3 bases had no gene match. The CDR3 is 13 amino acids. CDR3 sequence: CASSLGLADEQYF. The CDR3 DNA sequence: TGTGCCAGCAGCCTCGGACTAGCGGACGAGCAGTACTTC.

The CDR3 reads CASSPPGSGEYEQYF. CDR3 DNA sequence: TGTGCCAGCAGCCCGCCGGGTAGCGGGGAATACGAGCAGTACTTC. V gene TRBV9 combines with J gene TRBJ2-7, with 8 nucleotides matching TRBD2. The CDR3 contains 15 residues. The junction had 10 bases not matched to a gene; V was cut back by 4 bases and J by 4 bases. Germline V CDR1 and CDR2: SGDLS, YYNGEE.

V usage is TRBV4-3 and J usage is TRBJ2-3; 7 bases are shared with TRBD1. The CDR3 contains 17 residues. Germline V gives CDR1 LGHNA, CDR2 YSLEER. V lost 1 base to trimming and J lost 2 bases; unmatched junction nucleotides: 9. The CDR3 sequence: CASSQGAGTAYTDTQYF. CDR3 bases: TGCGCCAGCAGCCAAGGAGCCGGGACAGCCTACACAGATACGCAGTATTTT.

This rearrangement joins TRBV28 to TRBJ2-5; D possibly corresponds to TRBD2 (6 bases). This CDR3 has 16 amino acids. Trimming pared 2 bases from V and 3 bases from J, leaving 16 bases between. Germline assignment: CDR1 MDHEN and CDR2 SYDVKM. The CDR3 region has the DNA TGTGCCAGCAGTTTAGATCCCGGGACTTCTAAAGAGACCCAGTACTTC. Encoded protein: CASSLDPGTSKETQYF.

The genes are TRBV11-2 and TRBJ2-1; 13 bases align to TRBD2. V gave up 7 bases and J gave up 4 bases; unmatched junction bases: 1. The CDR3 totals 14 residues. Germline-derived CDR1 and CDR2 are SGHAT and FQNNGV. Here the CDR3 DNA reads TGTGCCAGCACGACTAGCGGGGGGTACAATGAGCAGTTCTTC. Translated, it gives CASTTSGGYNEQFF.

The chain joins TRBV20-1 to TRBJ1-2, with D maybe TRBD1 (5 bases). Trimming shortened V by 7 bases and J by 3 bases, and 6 bases separated the two germline ends. The CDR3 loop spans 10 amino acids. Per germline, CDR1 DFQATT and CDR2 SNEGSKA (reference sequence). This chain's CDR3 is CSVGDYGYTF. The CDR3 nucleotides are TGCAGTGTAGGGGACTATGGCTACACCTTC.

This chain connects TRBV7-3 to TRBJ2-2; D gene ambiguous. Trimming left V 5 bases short and J 4 bases short, with 8 bases between. The CDR3 extends over 13 amino acids. Germline V gene lookup returns CDR1 SGHTA and CDR2 FQGTGA. Written as DNA, the CDR3 is TGTGCCAGCAGCCAGGAAATCACCGGGGAGCTGTTTTTT. Residues: CASSQEITGELFF. The whole variable domain, filled in from reference TRBV7-3 and TRBJ2-2, reads GAGVSQTPSNKVTEKGKYVELRCDPISGHTALYWYRQSLGQGPEFLIYFQGTGAADDSGLPNDRFFAVRPEGSVSTLKIQRTERGDSAVYLCASSQEITGELFFGEGSRLTVL.

The chain links TRBV6-5 to TRBJ2-7; 8 bases are a match to TRBD1. The germline CDR1 and CDR2 sequences are MNHEY and SVGAGI. The CDR3 length is 15 residues. V lost 7 bases to trimming and J lost 0 bases; unmatched junction nucleotides: 8. CDR3 region: CASNTGGAGSYEQYF. The CDR3 DNA sequence: TGTGCCAGCAATACAGGGGGAGCAGGCTCCTACGAGCAGTACTTC.

The chain has TRBV4-2 and TRBJ1-5, with 10 bases that match TRBD1. V lost 5 bases and J lost 5; bases outside the gene matches: 6. The germline V gene encodes CDR1 LGHNA and CDR2 YNFKEQ. The CDR3 covers 15 residues. The CDR3 region is CASSDRDRGDQPQHF. In DNA form, the CDR3 reads TGTGCCAGCAGCGACCGGGACAGGGGTGATCAGCCCCAGCATTTT.

CDR3 protein: CAISEGVDQPQHF. The CDR3 region has the DNA TGTGCCATCAGTGAAGGGGTGGATCAGCCCCAGCATTTT. The V gene is TRBV10-3, the J gene TRBJ1-5, with D possibly being TRBD1 (5 bases). V gave up 3 bases and J gave up 5 bases, with 8 bases separating them. The CDR3 loop spans 13 amino acids. CDR1 ENHRY and CDR2 SYGVKD come from the germline V gene.

The J gene is TRBJ2-3, the V gene TRBV10-1; TRBD2 aligns across 14 bases. From germline, CDR1 is WNHNN and CDR2 SYGVQD (reference sequence). V was pared by 4 bases and J by 4 bases, with 1 base of the junction left unmatched. The CDR3 totals 15 residues. The CDR3 loop is CASSGLAGGADTQYF. As DNA, the CDR3 is TGCGCCAGCAGTGGACTAGCGGGAGGGGCAGATACGCAGTATTTT.